These 25 T cell receptor beta chains came from one sample sequenced in a study of blood T cell repertoires in COVID-19. Sequencing used immunoSEQ multiplex PCR; TCRdb keeps in-frame clones, though not all of them. The sample records around 200,000 clones, roughly 90% being singletons. The sequencing sample was made of PBMCs or T cells enriched from blood (not recorded which). Every receptor here comes from a man in his late teens or twenties with acute COVID-19.

The gene calls are TRBV19 and TRBJ2-4; D possibly corresponds to TRBD2 (6 bases). V was clipped by 3 bases and J by 1 base, with 10 bases between them. There are 15 residues in the CDR3. Per germline, CDR1 LNHDA and CDR2 SQIVND (reference sequence). CDR3 sequence reads: CASSMSSEAKNIQYF. CDR3 bases: TGTGCCAGTAGTATGTCTAGCGAGGCCAAAAACATTCAGTACTTC. Full variable domain (rest looked up from reference TRBV19 and TRBJ2-4): DGGITQSPKYLFRKEGQNVTLSCEQNLNHDAMYWYRQDPGQGLRLIYYSQIVNDFQKGDIAEGYSVSREKKESFPLTVTSAQKNPTAFYLCASSMSSEAKNIQYFGAGTRLSVL.

The chain joins TRBV28 to TRBJ2-2, with 10 bases fitting TRBD2. V lost 6 bases and J lost 6; bases outside the gene matches: 7. The CDR3 consists of 15 residues. Germline V CDR1 and CDR2: MDHEN, SYDVKM. CDR3 sequence (DNA): TGTGCCAGCAGACATATAGCGGGAGGAGCCGGGGAGCTGTTTTTT. This translates into CASRHIAGGAGELFF.

This clone was picked up a small number of times. The chain uses TRBV19 and TRBJ1-4; 8 bases align to TRBD1. In germline, CDR1 is LNHDA, CDR2 SQIVND (reference sequence). The J segment lost 8 bases and the V segment lost 10 bases, leaving 15 bases of the junction unmatched. The CDR3 has 15 amino acids. CDR3 sequence: CAIGQGAPSLEKLFF. CDR3 DNA: TGTGCCATTGGACAGGGCGCGCCTAGTCTGGAAAAACTGTTTTTT. The variable domain in full, completed from reference TRBV19 and TRBJ1-4, reads DGGITQSPKYLFRKEGQNVTLSCEQNLNHDAMYWYRQDPGQGLRLIYYSQIVNDFQKGDIAEGYSVSREKKESFPLTVTSAQKNPTAFYLCAIGQGAPSLEKLFFGSGTQLSVL.

CDR3 nucleotides: TGTGCCAGCAGTGAAGGAAAGCTAGCGGGAGTCAGGGAGACCCAGTACTTC. Translation gives CASSEGKLAGVRETQYF. This chain connects TRBV2 to TRBJ2-5; 10 bases fit TRBD2. The germline V gene has CDR1 SNHLY and CDR2 FYNNEI. This CDR3 is 17 amino acids long. Trimming took 1 base from V and 5 from J; bases not matched to a gene: 10.

The V gene is TRBV5-1, the J gene TRBJ1-1; D is uncertain. Trimming removed 1 base at V and 6 bases at J, with 10 bases between. Germline loops: CDR1 SGHRS, CDR2 YFSETQ. This CDR3 has 13 amino acids. CDR3 loop: CASSLSALAEAFF. The DNA for the CDR3 is TGCGCCAGCAGCTTGTCCGCCTTAGCTGAAGCTTTCTTT.

The genes are TRBV15 and TRBJ1-2, with TRBD1 matching 9 bases. The junction had 10 bases not matched to a gene; V was cut back by 0 bases and J by 8 bases. The CDR3 totals 16 residues. CDR1 LNHNV and CDR2 YYDKDF come from the germline V gene (reference sequence). The CDR3 DNA reads TGTGCCACCAGCAGAGATCCCCCGGGACAGGGTGTGGGCTACACCTTC. Translated, it gives CATSRDPPGQGVGYTF.

The chain has TRBV11-2 and TRBJ2-7, with 8 bases matching TRBD1. V lost 0 bases to trimming and J lost 5 bases; unmatched junction nucleotides: 3. CDR1 is SGHAT, CDR2 FQNNGV, per germline. The CDR3 contains 14 residues. CDR3: CASSLETGVDEQYF. Written as DNA, the CDR3 is TGTGCCAGCAGCTTAGAGACAGGGGTGGACGAGCAGTACTTC. Variable domain in full (rest from reference TRBV11-2 and TRBJ2-7): EAGVAQSPRYKIIEKRQSVAFWCNPISGHATLYWYQQILGQGPKLLIQFQNNGVVDDSQLPKDRFSAERLKGVDSTLKIQPAKLEDSAVYLCASSLETGVDEQYFGPGTRLTVT.

The genes are TRBV23-1 and TRBJ1-3; D gene unclear. TRBV23-1 is marked as an open reading frame, function uncertain. CDR3 length equals 16 residues. The V end was cut by 3 bases, the J end by 0 bases, with 12 bases between. The CDR3 is CASSQVTVHSGNTIYF. The CDR3 region has the DNA TGCGCCAGCAGTCAGGTAACAGTTCACTCTGGAAACACCATATATTTT.

The gene calls are TRBV5-1 and TRBJ2-3; D is unclear. CDR3 length: 13 amino acids. Germline lookup yields CDR1 SGHRS and CDR2 YFSETQ. The ends were cut back, 3 bases at V and 0 bases at J, with 5 bases in the middle. The CDR3 loop reads CASSSFSTDTQYF. In DNA, the CDR3 is TGCGCCAGCAGCTCGTTTAGCACAGATACGCAGTATTTT.

This clone came up once. The chain has TRBV10-3 and TRBJ2-3; possible D gene TRBD1, 5 bases. The CDR3 spans 14 residues. V was shortened by 4 bases and J by 2 bases, with 10 bases between the two germline ends. The germline CDR1 and CDR2 sequences are ENHRY and SYGVKD. CDR3 nucleotide sequence: TGTGCCATCAGTGTAGGGGATACCACAGATACGCAGTATTTT. It specifies CAISVGDTTDTQYF.

Worth noting for this clone: At the DNA level, this CDR3 is encoded by other sequences in the same sample as well. The rearrangement joins TRBV5-1 to TRBJ2-3, with D perhaps matching TRBD1 (6 bases). The CDR3 loop spans 15 amino acids. V lost 0 bases to trimming and J lost 3 bases, with 11 bases between them. Germline CDR1 SGHRS, CDR2 YFSETQ. The CDR3 protein is CASSLGQEGTDTQYF. DNA for the CDR3: TGCGCCAGCAGCTTGGGACAGGAAGGGACAGATACGCAGTATTTT.

This clone was observed once. The J gene is TRBJ2-1, the V gene TRBV7-9; D not certain. Trimming cost V 6 bases and J 4 bases, with 10 bases left between them. Germline CDR1 SEHNR, CDR2 FQNEAQ (reference sequence). The CDR3 totals 13 residues. CDR3 region: CASRIDTYNEQFF. Written as DNA, the CDR3 is TGTGCCAGCAGAATAGACACATACAATGAGCAGTTCTTC.

This clone has more than one count but fewer than ten. The chain uses TRBV5-1 and TRBJ1-2; 10 bases match TRBD1. The junction had 9 bases not matched to a gene; V was cut back by 6 bases and J by 1 base. The CDR3 has 16 amino acids. Germline assignment: CDR1 SGHRS and CDR2 YFSETQ. The CDR3 sequence is CASKETGGAGNYGYTF. The CDR3 bases are TGCGCCAGCAAGGAGACAGGGGGCGCGGGTAACTATGGCTACACCTTC. Drawing the rest from reference TRBV5-1 and TRBJ1-2, the complete variable domain is KAGVTQTPRYLIKTRGQQVTLSCSPISGHRSVSWYQQTPGQGLQFLFEYFSETQRNKGNFPGRFSGRQFSNSRSEMNVSTLELGDSALYLCASKETGGAGNYGYTFGSGTRLTVV.

V usage is TRBV18 and J usage is TRBJ2-7; 7 nucleotides agree with TRBD1. With 0 bases clipped from V and 1 base from J, the junction kept 3 bases outside the gene matches. The CDR3 is made up of 15 amino acids. Germline V gene lookup returns CDR1 KGHSH and CDR2 LQKENI. This chain's CDR3 is CASSPPGTASYEQYF. For the CDR3, the DNA is TGTGCCAGCTCACCACCCGGGACAGCTTCCTACGAGCAGTACTTC.

This clone has a single count. This chain links TRBV19 with TRBJ1-5; D perhaps matches TRBD1 (5 bases). Trimming removed 6 bases at V and 1 base at J, with 13 bases between. CDR1 LNHDA and CDR2 SQIVND come from the germline V gene (reference sequence). CDR3 size: 15 residues. The CDR3 DNA reads TGTGCCAGTAGACGACAAGGGGCCAGCAATCAGCCCCAGCATTTT. Translating it yields CASRRQGASNQPQHF. The entire variable domain, with the rest obtained from reference TRBV19 and TRBJ1-5, is as follows: DGGITQSPKYLFRKEGQNVTLSCEQNLNHDAMYWYRQDPGQGLRLIYYSQIVNDFQKGDIAEGYSVSREKKESFPLTVTSAQKNPTAFYLCASRRQGASNQPQHFGDGTRLSIL.

The chain joins TRBV29-1 to TRBJ2-7; 8 bases are shared with TRBD2. CDR1 SQVTM and CDR2 ANQGSEA come from the germline V gene. J gave up 6 bases and V 4 bases, and 11 bases lay outside the gene matches. The CDR3 has 14 residues. In DNA, the CDR3 is TGCAGCGTTGTGAAGGGAGCGGGAGCCATCGAGCAGTACTTC. Translation: CSVVKGAGAIEQYF.

This clone has a handful of counts. The rearrangement joins TRBV28 to TRBJ1-1; no reliable D call. The germline CDR1 and CDR2 sequences are MDHEN and SYDVKM. There are 14 residues in the CDR3. V was trimmed by 5 bases and J by 1 base, leaving 11 bases between them. CDR3 sequence (DNA): TGTGCCAGCAGTCCCTTTGTCGGGAACACTGAAGCTTTCTTT. It yields the protein CASSPFVGNTEAFF.

The CDR3 here is CASSRDNYEQYF. The DNA of the CDR3 is TGTGCCAGCAGCAGGGACAACTACGAGCAGTACTTC. The V gene is TRBV3-1 (or the pseudogene TRBV3-2), the J gene TRBJ2-7, with D maybe TRBD1 (6 bases). Germline V CDR1 and CDR2: LGHDT, YNNKEL (reference sequence). The length of the CDR3 is 12 residues. V lost 5 bases, J lost 3 bases, and 8 bases lay in between.

The chain has TRBV6-5 and TRBJ1-1, with unresolved D. The CDR3 runs 16 residues. V was pared by 2 bases and J by 5 bases, with 18 bases between. Germline CDR1 MNHEY, CDR2 SVGAGI. In nucleotides, the CDR3 is TGTGCCAGCAGTTACATAGCTCTTACCGGTGGGACTGAAGCTTTCTTT. It codes for CASSYIALTGGTEAFF.

The chain joins TRBV7-3 to TRBJ2-3; the match to TRBD2 covers 11 bases. The germline CDR1 and CDR2 sequences are SGHTA and FQGTGA. This CDR3 spans 18 amino acids. With V trimmed by 2 bases and J by 5 bases, 12 bases remained unmatched. For the CDR3, the DNA is TGTGCCAGCAGCTTAGAACGGCTAGCGGGAGGCCGGGGAGATACGCAGTATTTT. Its protein product is CASSLERLAGGRGDTQYF.

This clone showed up many times. The CDR3 bases are TGTGCCAGTAGTATGTCGCGGGGCAATGAGCAGTTCTTC. Translating gives CASSMSRGNEQFF. The genes are TRBV19 and TRBJ2-1; the D gene is possibly TRBD2 (6 bases). The CDR3 is 13 residues long. With 3 bases removed from V and 6 bases from J, the gap between germline ends came to 9 bases. Germline CDR1 and CDR2: LNHDA and SQIVND (reference sequence).

In its sample, this clone was seen a few times. Mismatch with germline at one junction end may stem from a read error. The rearrangement links TRBV19 to TRBJ2-3; 14 bases match TRBD2. The CDR3 loop spans 16 amino acids. The germline gives CDR1 LNHDA, CDR2 SQIVND (reference sequence). CDR3: CASSVEGTSGSHTQYF. DNA for the CDR3: TGTGCCAGTAGTGTAGAGGGGACTAGCGGGAGTCATACGCAGTATTTT.

There are a few counts of this clone. This chain uses TRBV2 with TRBJ1-2; 8 bases agree with TRBD1. CDR1 and CDR2 from the germline V gene are SNHLY and FYNNEI. The CDR3 has 13 amino acids. J lost 4 bases, V lost 6 bases, and 4 bases had no gene match. The CDR3: CASSDDRGYGYTF. The CDR3 DNA follows: TGTGCCAGCAGCGATGACAGGGGCTATGGCTACACCTTC.

V gene TRBV6-1 combines with J gene TRBJ1-2; TRBD1 is a possible D gene (6 bases). Trimming cost V 2 bases and J 3 bases, with 25 bases left between them. The CDR3 length is 19 residues. Germline CDR1 is MNHNS and CDR2 is SASEGT. The CDR3 spells CASSEFGGGPEKIYYGYTF. CDR3 in DNA: TGTGCCAGCAGTGAATTTGGGGGCGGGCCCGAGAAGATCTACTATGGCTACACCTTC.

This chain joins TRBV27 and TRBJ1-2, with 9 bases that match TRBD1. The CDR3 covers 18 residues. The germline V gene encodes CDR1 MNHEY and CDR2 SMNVEV (reference sequence). After removal of 8 bases from V and 4 bases from J, the junction contained 20 bases not matched to a gene. CDR3 region: CASRPTAGQGEFVYGYTF. In nucleotides, the CDR3 is TGTGCCAGCCGACCCACTGCGGGACAGGGAGAATTTGTCTATGGCTACACCTTC.